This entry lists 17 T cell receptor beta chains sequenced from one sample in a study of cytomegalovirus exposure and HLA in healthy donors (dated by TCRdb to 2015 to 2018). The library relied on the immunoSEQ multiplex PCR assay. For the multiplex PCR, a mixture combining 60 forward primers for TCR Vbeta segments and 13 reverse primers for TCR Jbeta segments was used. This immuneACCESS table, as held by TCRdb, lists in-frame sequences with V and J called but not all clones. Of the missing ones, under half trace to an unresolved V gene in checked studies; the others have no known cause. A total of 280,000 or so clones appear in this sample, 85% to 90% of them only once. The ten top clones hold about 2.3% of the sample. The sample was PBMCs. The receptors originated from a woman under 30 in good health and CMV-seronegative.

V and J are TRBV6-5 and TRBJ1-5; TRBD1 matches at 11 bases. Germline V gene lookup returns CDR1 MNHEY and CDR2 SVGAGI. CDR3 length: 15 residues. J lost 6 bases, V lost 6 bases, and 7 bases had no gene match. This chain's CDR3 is CASSPKGQGGQPQHF. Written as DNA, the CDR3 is TGTGCCAGCAGCCCAAAGGGACAGGGGGGTCAGCCCCAGCATTTT.

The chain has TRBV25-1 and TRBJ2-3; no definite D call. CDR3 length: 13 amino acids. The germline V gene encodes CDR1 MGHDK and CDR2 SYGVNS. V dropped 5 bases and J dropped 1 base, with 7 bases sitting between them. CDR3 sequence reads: CASSYRGTDTQYF. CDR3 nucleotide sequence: TGTGCCAGCAGTTATCGTGGCACAGATACGCAGTATTTT. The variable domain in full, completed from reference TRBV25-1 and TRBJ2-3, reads EADIYQTPRYLVIGTGKKITLECSQTMGHDKMYWYQQDPGMELHLIHYSYGVNSTEKGDLSSESTVSRIRTEHFPLTLESARPSHTSQYLCASSYRGTDTQYFGPGTRLTVL.

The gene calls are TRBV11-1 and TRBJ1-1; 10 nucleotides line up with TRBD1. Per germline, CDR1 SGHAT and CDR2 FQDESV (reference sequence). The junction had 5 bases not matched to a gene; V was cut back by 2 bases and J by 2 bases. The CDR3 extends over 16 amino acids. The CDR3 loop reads CASSLWTGGKNTEAFF. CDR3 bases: TGTGCCAGCAGCTTATGGACAGGGGGGAAAAACACTGAAGCTTTCTTT.

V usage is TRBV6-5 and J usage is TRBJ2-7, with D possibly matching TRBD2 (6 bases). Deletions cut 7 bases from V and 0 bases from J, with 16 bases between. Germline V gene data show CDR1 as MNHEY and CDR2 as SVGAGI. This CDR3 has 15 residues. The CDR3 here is CASTVAGPISYEQYF. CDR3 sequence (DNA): TGTGCCAGCACCGTCGCGGGGCCGATCTCCTACGAGCAGTACTTC.

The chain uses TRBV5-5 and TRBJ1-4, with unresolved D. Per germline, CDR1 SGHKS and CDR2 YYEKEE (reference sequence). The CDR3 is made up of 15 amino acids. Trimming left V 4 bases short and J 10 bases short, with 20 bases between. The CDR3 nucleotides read TGTGCCAGCAGCGCCCTAGCGGGATTTTCAGGAAAACTGTTTTTT. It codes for CASSALAGFSGKLFF.

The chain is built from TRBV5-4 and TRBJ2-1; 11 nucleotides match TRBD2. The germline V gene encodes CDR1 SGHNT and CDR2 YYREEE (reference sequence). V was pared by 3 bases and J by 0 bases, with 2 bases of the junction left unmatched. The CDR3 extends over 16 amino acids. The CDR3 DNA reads TGTGCCAGCAGCTCTAGCGGGGGGAGCTCCTACAATGAGCAGTTCTTC. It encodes CASSSSGGSSYNEQFF.

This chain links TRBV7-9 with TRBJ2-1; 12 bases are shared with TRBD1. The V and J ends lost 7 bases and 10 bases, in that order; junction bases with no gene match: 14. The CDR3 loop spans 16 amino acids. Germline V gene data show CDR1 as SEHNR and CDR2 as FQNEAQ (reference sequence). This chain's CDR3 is CASTTWGQGALWEQFF. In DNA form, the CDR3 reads TGTGCCAGCACCACCTGGGGACAGGGGGCGCTCTGGGAGCAGTTCTTC.

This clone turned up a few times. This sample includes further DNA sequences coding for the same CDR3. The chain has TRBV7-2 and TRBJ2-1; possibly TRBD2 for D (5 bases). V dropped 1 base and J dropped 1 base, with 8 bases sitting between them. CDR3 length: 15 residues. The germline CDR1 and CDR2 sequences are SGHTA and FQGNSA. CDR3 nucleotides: TGTGCCAGCAGCTTAGGCAGCGGTTCCTACAATGAGCAGTTCTTC. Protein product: CASSLGSGSYNEQFF.

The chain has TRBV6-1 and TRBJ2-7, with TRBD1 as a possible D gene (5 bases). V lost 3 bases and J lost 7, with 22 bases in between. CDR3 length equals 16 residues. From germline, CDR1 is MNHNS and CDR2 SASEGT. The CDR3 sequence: CASSDFRVRVTGEQYF. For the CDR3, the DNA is TGTGCCAGCAGTGACTTTCGTGTCAGGGTAACCGGGGAGCAGTACTTC.

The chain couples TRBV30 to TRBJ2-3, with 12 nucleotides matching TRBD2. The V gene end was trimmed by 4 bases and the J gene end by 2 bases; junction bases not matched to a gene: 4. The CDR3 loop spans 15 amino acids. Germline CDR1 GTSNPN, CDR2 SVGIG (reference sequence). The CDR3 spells CAWTPSGGATDTQYF. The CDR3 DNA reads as TGTGCCTGGACACCTAGCGGGGGGGCCACAGATACGCAGTATTTT.

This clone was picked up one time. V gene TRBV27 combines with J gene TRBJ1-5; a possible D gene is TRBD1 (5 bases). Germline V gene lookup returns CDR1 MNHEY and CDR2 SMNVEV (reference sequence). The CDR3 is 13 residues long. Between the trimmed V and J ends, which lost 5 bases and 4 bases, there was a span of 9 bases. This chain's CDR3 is CASSLQGNQPQHF. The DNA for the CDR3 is TGTGCCAGCAGTCTCCAGGGAAATCAGCCCCAGCATTTT.

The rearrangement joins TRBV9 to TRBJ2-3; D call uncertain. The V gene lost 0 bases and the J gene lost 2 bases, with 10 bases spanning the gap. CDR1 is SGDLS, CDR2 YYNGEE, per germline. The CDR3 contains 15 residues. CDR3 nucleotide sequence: TGTGCCAGCAGCGTAGGCGGATTCGTCACAGATACGCAGTATTTT. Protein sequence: CASSVGGFVTDTQYF.

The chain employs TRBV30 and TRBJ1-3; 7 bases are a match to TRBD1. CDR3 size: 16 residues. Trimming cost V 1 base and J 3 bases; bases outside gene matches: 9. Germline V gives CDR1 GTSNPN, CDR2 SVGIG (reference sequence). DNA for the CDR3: TGTGCCTGGAGTGGAAAACAGGGGACCTTTGGAAACACCATATATTTT. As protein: CAWSGKQGTFGNTIYF.

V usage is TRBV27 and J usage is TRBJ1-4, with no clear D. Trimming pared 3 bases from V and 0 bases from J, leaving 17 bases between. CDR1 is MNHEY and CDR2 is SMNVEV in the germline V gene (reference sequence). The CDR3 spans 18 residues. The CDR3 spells CASSFIHGGDATNEKLFF. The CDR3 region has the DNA TGTGCCAGCAGTTTCATTCATGGCGGAGATGCAACTAATGAAAAACTGTTTTTT.

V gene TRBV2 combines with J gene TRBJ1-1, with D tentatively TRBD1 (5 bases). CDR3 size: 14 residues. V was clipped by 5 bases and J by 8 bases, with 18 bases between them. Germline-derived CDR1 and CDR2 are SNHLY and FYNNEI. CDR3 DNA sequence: TGTGCCAGCAGTCCGCATGATTACGCAGGGGAAGCTTTCTTT. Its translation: CASSPHDYAGEAFF.

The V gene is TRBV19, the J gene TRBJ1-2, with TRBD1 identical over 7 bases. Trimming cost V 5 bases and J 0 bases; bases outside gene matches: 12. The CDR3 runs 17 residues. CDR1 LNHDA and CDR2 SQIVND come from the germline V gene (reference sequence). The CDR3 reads CASSPESGQVSNYGYTF. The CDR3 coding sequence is TGTGCCAGTAGTCCTGAATCCGGACAGGTCTCTAACTATGGCTACACCTTC.

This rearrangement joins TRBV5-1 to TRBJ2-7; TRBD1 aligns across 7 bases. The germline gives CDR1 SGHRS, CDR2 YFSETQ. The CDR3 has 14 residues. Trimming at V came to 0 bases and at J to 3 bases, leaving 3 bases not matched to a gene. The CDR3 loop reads CASSLGQGDYEQYF. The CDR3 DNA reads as TGCGCCAGCAGCTTGGGACAGGGTGACTACGAGCAGTACTTC.